This T cell receptor beta chain was observed in a study of T cell therapy after organ transplantation. At the level of the study: T cells were expanded 2 to 3 weeks with 30 CMV class I/II epitopes.

The assay was immunoSEQ multiplex PCR, and TCRdb's table has in-frame clones only and misses some. The table includes 2,000 to 2,500 clones, roughly four fifths detected once. There are a few counts of this clone. Its antigen is not identified. Trimming took off 3 bases at V and 7 bases at J, with 6 bases between the two ends. CDR1 is KGHSH and CDR2 is LQKENI in the germline V gene. The CDR3 sequence is 11 residues long. The chain employs TRBV18 and TRBJ1-1; D remains unclear. Sequences were derived from CD8+ T cells from blood, sampled before autologous CMV-specific T cell therapy. The receptor was derived from a human patient who had received a solid organ transplant and had CMV disease. CDR3 in DNA: TGTGCCAGCTCACCGGGGAGTGAAGCTTTCTTT. Translating it yields CASSPGSEAFF.